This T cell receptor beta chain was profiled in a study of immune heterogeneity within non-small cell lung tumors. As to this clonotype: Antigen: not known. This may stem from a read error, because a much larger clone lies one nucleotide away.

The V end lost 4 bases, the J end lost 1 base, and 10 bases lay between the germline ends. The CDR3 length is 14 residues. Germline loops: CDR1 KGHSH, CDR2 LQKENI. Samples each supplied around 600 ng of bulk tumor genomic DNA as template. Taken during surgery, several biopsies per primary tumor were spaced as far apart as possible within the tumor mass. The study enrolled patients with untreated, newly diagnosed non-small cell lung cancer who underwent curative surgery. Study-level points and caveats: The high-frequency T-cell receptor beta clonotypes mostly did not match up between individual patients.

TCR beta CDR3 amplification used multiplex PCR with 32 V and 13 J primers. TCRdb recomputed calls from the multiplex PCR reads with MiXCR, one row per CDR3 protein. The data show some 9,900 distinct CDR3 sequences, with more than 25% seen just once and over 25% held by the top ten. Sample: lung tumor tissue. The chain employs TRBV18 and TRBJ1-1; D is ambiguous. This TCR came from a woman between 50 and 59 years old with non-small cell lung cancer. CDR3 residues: CASSLGRGNTEAFF. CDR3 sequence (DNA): TGTGCCAGCTCACTTGGGAGAGGGAACACTGAAGCTTTCTTT.